A selection of T cell receptor beta chains follows, all from one sample in a study of CD4 T cells in relation to SARS-CoV-2 and coronaviruses. TCRdb's table, derived via immunoSEQ multiplex PCR, lists solely in-frame clones and lacks some. The profile shows tens of thousands of clones, 93% of them singletons. The sample was naive CD4+ T cells from PBMCs. The receptors here all came from a human donor in good health. The CDR3 runs from the conserved cysteine through the conserved F or W. Fields, in order: V gene, clone size, CDR3 length, D gene, J gene, CDR3 DNA, CDR3 protein. D genes are given only for firm matches. Not all rows give a size; the values are once, few, many and, for expanded clones, a class.

>TRBV2|-|12|TRBD1|TRBJ1-1
TGTGCCAGCAGTGTTGGGACAGTCATAGCTTTCTTT
CASSVGTVIAFF
>TRBV5-4|few|18|TRBD1|TRBJ2-3
TGTGCCAGCAGCTGGGGACAGGGGGCGGGGGGTTACACAGATACGCAGTATTTT
CASSWGQGAGGYTDTQYF
>TRBV27|-|13|TRBD1|TRBJ1-4
TGTGCCAGCAGAGGAGGGGGCGTCGAAAAACTGTTTTTT
CASRGGGVEKLFF
>TRBV10-3|-|13|-|TRBJ2-7
TGTGCCATCGGGGCGGGAAGTTCCTACGAGCAGTACTTC
CAIGAGSSYEQYF
>TRBV6-5|-|12|-|TRBJ2-7
TGTGCCAGCACCAGCCTTACGTACGAGCAGTACTTC
CASTSLTYEQYF
>TRBV5-1|-|14|-|TRBJ1-1
TGCGCCAGCAGCGTGGGAAGGGGGAACACTGAAGCTTTCTTT
CASSVGRGNTEAFF
>TRBV6-6|-|11|-|TRBJ2-7
TGTGCCAGCAGTTACTTCTCCGAGCAGTACTTC
CASSYFSEQYF
>TRBV5-4|-|15|TRBD2|TRBJ2-5
TGTGCCAGCAGCCAACTAGCGGGGGGTCAAGAGACCCAGTACTTC
CASSQLAGGQETQYF
>TRBV28|-|14|-|TRBJ1-5
TGTGCCAGCAGTTTACTTCAGGGTACTCAGCCCCAGCATTTT
CASSLLQGTQPQHF
>TRBV10-3|-|13|TRBD2|TRBJ2-5
TGTGCCATCGCCACTAGCGGTGTAGAGACCCAGTACTTC
CAIATSGVETQYF
>TRBV7-9|-|15|-|TRBJ1-1
TGTGCCAGCAGCTCCAATCCGGCAAGGAGAACTGAAGCTTTCTTT
CASSSNPARRTEAFF
>TRBV7-2|-|14|-|TRBJ2-7
TGTGCCAGCAGCGTGGGGGCAGCGCTCTGGGAGCAGTACTTC
CASSVGAALWEQYF
>TRBV5-1|-|14|-|TRBJ1-6
TGCGCCAGCAGCTTGGATATATATAATTCACCCCTCCACTTT
CASSLDIYNSPLHF
>TRBV5-1|-|16|TRBD1|TRBJ2-2
TGCGCCAGCAGCTTACAGGGGAATGGCGGCACCGGGGAGCTGTTTTTT
CASSLQGNGGTGELFF
>TRBV15|-|18|-|TRBJ1-4
TGTGCCACCAGCAGAGATTCGCGGAGAACTCTCCCAAATGAAAAACTGTTTTTT
CATSRDSRRTLPNEKLFF
>TRBV3-1/TRBV3-2|-|13|-|TRBJ1-1
TGTGCCAGCAGCCAAACAGGTTCCTCCGAAGCTTTCTTT
CASSQTGSSEAFF
>TRBV6-6|-|15|-|TRBJ1-1
TGTGCCAGCAGTTACAAGACCCAGTTGAACACTGAAGCTTTCTTT
CASSYKTQLNTEAFF
>TRBV4-2|-|15|-|TRBJ2-7
TGTGCCAGCAGCCAAGAACAGACAGGTTCCTACGAGCAGTACTTC
CASSQEQTGSYEQYF
>TRBV6-5|-|16|TRBD2|TRBJ2-3
TGTGCCAGCAGTTACCCCAGCGGGGGGATCTCAGATACGCAGTATTTT
CASSYPSGGISDTQYF
>TRBV29-1|-|14|TRBD2|TRBJ2-5
TGCAGCGTTGCCCCGACTAGCGGGGAAGAGACCCAGTACTTC
CSVAPTSGEETQYF
>TRBV5-1|-|14|-|TRBJ2-2
TGCGCCAGCAGCAGAAGACTAGAGTCCGGGGAGCTGTTTTTT
CASSRRLESGELFF
>TRBV7-8|-|15|-|TRBJ2-3
TGTGCCAGCAGCTTAGGGGGGATATACACAGATACGCAGTATTTT
CASSLGGIYTDTQYF
>TRBV7-3|-|11|-|TRBJ1-3
TGTGCCAGCTCGGGGGGAAACACCATATATTTT
CASSGGNTIYF
>TRBV6-5|once|13|-|TRBJ2-7
TGTGCCACCCTTCGAGAAGGGCTGGGAGAGCAGTACTTC
CATLREGLGEQYF
>TRBV6-5|-|14|-|TRBJ1-2
TGTGCCAGCAGTTTCCGGGGGGCTAACTATGGCTACACCTTC
CASSFRGANYGYTF
>TRBV28|-|15|-|TRBJ2-4
TGTGCCAGCAGTGAGGCGCGTCTAGCCAAAAACATTCAGTACTTC
CASSEARLAKNIQYF
>TRBV9|-|17|TRBD1|TRBJ1-2
TGTGCCAGCAGCGTAGGACAGGGAGGGGTTGTTTTCTATGGCTACACCTTC
CASSVGQGGVVFYGYTF
>TRBV11-2|-|14|-|TRBJ2-5
TGTGCCAGCAGCTTAGGGGGTGTGGATGAGACCCAGTACTTC
CASSLGGVDETQYF
>TRBV30|-|12|-|TRBJ1-5
TGTGCCTGGGATGCGGGGGATCAGCCCCAGCATTTT
CAWDAGDQPQHF